These 10 T cell receptor beta chains originate from one sample sequenced in a study of CD8 T cells in ankylosing spondylitis. In TCRdb, the 5' RACE reads were re-called with MiXCR into one record per CDR3 protein. The table shows about 160,000 distinct CDR3 sequences, with roughly 44% occurring only once. The sequenced material came from synovial fluid, either unsorted or a sorted T cell fraction (not recorded which). The receptor source for this set is a male donor with ankylosing spondylitis.

The chain combines TRBV13 with TRBJ2-3; 8 nucleotides match TRBD2. In germline, CDR1 is PRHDT, CDR2 FYEKMQ (reference sequence). CDR3 length: 19 residues. V gave up 1 base and J gave up 5 bases; unmatched junction bases: 17. The CDR3 sequence: CASSLVPQRGPIKQDTQYF. CDR3 bases: TGTGCCAGCAGCTTAGTACCCCAGCGGGGGCCGATTAAGCAAGATACGCAGTATTTT.

The chain combines TRBV15 with TRBJ1-1, with a weak D call TRBD1 (5 bases). Trimming stripped 0 bases from V and 6 bases from J, with 14 bases between. CDR1 and CDR2 from the germline V gene are LNHNV and YYDKDF (reference sequence). This CDR3 has 15 amino acids. CDR3 sequence reads: CATSRDRGTAAEAFF. In nucleotides, the CDR3 is TGTGCCACCAGCAGAGATCGCGGGACCGCCGCTGAAGCTTTCTTT.

This clonotype was seen ten or more times. The CDR3 protein is CASSPVVVYNEQFF. The CDR3 coding sequence is TGTGCCAGCAGCCCCGTCGTGGTATACAATGAGCAGTTCTTC. The chain links TRBV6-1 to TRBJ2-1, with D unresolved. The CDR3 is 14 residues long. V was shortened by 6 bases and J by 4 bases, with 13 bases between the two germline ends. From germline, CDR1 is MNHNS and CDR2 SASEGT.

In this sample, this clonotype turned up a few times. The chain uses TRBV12-3 or TRBV12-4 and TRBJ2-5; D perhaps matches TRBD1 (6 bases). The CDR3 is 13 amino acids. Trimming removed 7 bases from V and 1 base from J, with 10 bases in between. In nucleotides, the CDR3 is TGTGCCAGCACCCGGGACACCCAAGAGACCCAGTACTTC. Translated, it gives CASTRDTQETQYF.

Comment on this clonotype: The limits of the CDR3 on the DNA are not certain, so only TCRdb's listed CDR3 is given. The CDR3 loop reads CASSPTEPMKNCFF. This chain links TRBV7-3 with TRBJ1-4. CDR1 and CDR2 from the germline V gene are SGHTA and FQGTGA. A total of 14 residues make up the CDR3, ends included.

The chain recombines TRBV9 with TRBJ2-5; 7 bases agree with TRBD2. This CDR3 contains 16 residues. V shed 4 bases and J 4 bases; nucleotides not matched to a gene: 13. CDR1 and CDR2 (germline): SGDLS, YYNGEE. Here the CDR3 DNA reads TGTGCCAGCAGCCCCTGGGACCTGGGGAGGGTAGAGACCCAGTACTTC. Translation gives CASSPWDLGRVETQYF.

Ten or more counts support this clonotype. The chain carries TRBV7-9 and TRBJ2-1; tentatively, D is TRBD1 (5 bases). The V end was cut by 1 base, the J end by 4 bases, with 11 bases between. CDR3 length: 15 residues. Germline CDR1 and CDR2: SEHNR and FQNEAQ (reference sequence). The CDR3 DNA sequence: TGTGCCAGCAGCTTAGGGGGCCACCAGTACAATGAGCAGTTCTTC. It codes for CASSLGGHQYNEQFF.

This clonotype was counted between two and nine times. The chain couples TRBV2 to TRBJ1-5, with D unresolved. V was trimmed by 3 bases and J by 0 bases, leaving 9 bases between them. The CDR3 has 15 amino acids. Germline loops: CDR1 SNHLY, CDR2 FYNNEI. The CDR3, as DNA: TGTGCCAGCAGTGAGTCGGGTAATAGCAATCAGCCCCAGCATTTT. It yields the protein CASSESGNSNQPQHF. The full variable domain, with the rest looked up from reference TRBV2 and TRBJ1-5, is EPEVTQTPSHQVTQMGQEVILRCVPISNHLYFYWYRQILGQKVEFLVSFYNNEISEKSEIFDDQFSVERPDGSNFTLKIRSTKLEDSAMYFCASSESGNSNQPQHFGDGTRLSIL.

The rearrangement links TRBV5-8 to TRBJ1-2; D is perhaps TRBD1 (5 bases). Trimming cost V 9 bases and J 3 bases, with 15 bases left between them. The CDR3 covers 13 residues. CDR1 is SGHTS and CDR2 is YDEGEE in the germline V gene. Here the CDR3 DNA reads TGTGCCACCTCGGCGGACATCTACTATGGCTACACCTTC. It specifies CATSADIYYGYTF.

This clonotype was seen a handful of times. The germline gene is not matched at one end of the junction; a read error may be the cause. The rearrangement links TRBV28 to TRBJ2-3; TRBD2 matches at 8 bases. CDR1 MDHEN and CDR2 SYDVKM come from the germline V gene. The CDR3 sequence is 11 residues long. The CDR3 DNA follows: TGTGCCAGCAGTTTTTCGGGAGGGCAGAGTTTT. Amino acid sequence: CASSFSGGQSF.